A selection of T cell receptor beta chains follows, all from one sample in a study of shared T cell receptors in the human thymus. TCRdb's copy holds only in-frame clones and misses some; the assay was immunoSEQ multiplex PCR. The sample lists fewer than 700,000 clones, roughly 90% occurring once. This sample was shared with a second study, whose subject was human thymus T cells.

The specimen was thymocytes. These receptors were collected from a boy in the first two years of life with a congenital heart defect. Each CDR3 is given with its conserved first and last residue. The order of the fields is J gene, V gene, CDR3 protein.

>TRBJ2-1|TRBV10-2
CASSESLAGSYNEQFF
>TRBJ2-7|TRBV27
CASSLSTSRTSGRANEQYF
>TRBJ1-2|TRBV6-4
CASSDNRVGYTF
>TRBJ1-4|TRBV5-6
CASSLSRTATNEKLFF
>TRBJ2-3|TRBV9
CASSVLAGGKTDTQYF
>TRBJ2-5|TRBV4-1
CASSQDSQLNRGQETQYF
>TRBJ2-5|TRBV6-1
CASSAPLAGGPETQYF
>TRBJ2-1|TRBV14
CASSPKRRRAHNEQFF
>TRBJ2-2|TRBV11-2
CASSLVWGAGELFF
>TRBJ2-5|TRBV27
CASSFTGIQETQYF
>TRBJ2-2|TRBV30
CAWSVGLGASGELFF
>TRBJ1-4|TRBV4-1
CASSHPRGRATNEKLFF
>TRBJ1-5|TRBV28
CASSLGRGPDDSNQPQHF
>TRBJ1-4|TRBV19
CASSIRDRGRLEHQGEKLFF
>TRBJ2-5|TRBV9
CASSDRSTRGETQYF
>TRBJ2-7|TRBV19
CASSIREGWYEQYF
>TRBJ2-2|TRBV12-5
CASGLVVPGSNTGELFF
>-|TRBV4-3
CASSRETRAGGGYEQYF
>TRBJ2-1|TRBV6-1
CASCSGRADYNEQFF
>TRBJ1-5|TRBV28
CASTKGSSNQPQHF
>TRBJ2-1|TRBV28
CASSFPILAGGPSSYNEQFF
>TRBJ2-4|TRBV20-1
CSGQSGNIQYF
>TRBJ2-7|TRBV5-1
CASSLEPRGWYEQYF
>TRBJ2-3|TRBV7-4
CASSRRGGPLDTQYF
>TRBJ1-2|TRBV27
CASSLSGRQNYGYTF
>TRBJ2-7|TRBV7-8
CASSLGEWVAGDKVYEQYF
>TRBJ2-7|TRBV4-3
CASSQVGDGRVYEQYF
>TRBJ1-6|TRBV13
CASSFGQGAFSYNSPLHF
>TRBJ1-3|TRBV6-1
CALRQDLWNTIYF
>TRBJ2-7|TRBV7-2
CASSPPGQGTYEQYF
>TRBJ2-7|TRBV5-1
CASSFWDRNLYEQYF
>TRBJ2-1|TRBV19
CASSISGSYLPYNEQFF
>TRBJ1-2|TRBV11-2
CASSPAGYYGYTF
>TRBJ2-1|TRBV18
CVSSGRGNEQFF
>TRBJ2-2|TRBV4-2
CASSQHSGSNTGELFF
>TRBJ2-1|TRBV6-5
CASSCTSSYNEQFF
>TRBJ2-7|TRBV20-1
CSASFRGQYF
>TRBJ2-3|TRBV20-1
CSAESDTQYF
>TRBJ1-6|TRBV5-6
CASSPGLYNSPLHF
>TRBJ1-1|TRBV4-3
CASSQDRGAMNTEAFF
>TRBJ2-7|TRBV27
CASSYTREPYEQYF
>TRBJ1-6|TRBV6-5
CASSYRPAGGSPLHF
>TRBJ1-1|TRBV5-6
CASSLEGAMPEAFF
>TRBJ2-7|TRBV7-2
CASSLAHPSRGSRYEQYF
>TRBJ2-1|TRBV4-3
CASSQDRGGSPHNEQFF
>TRBJ1-2|TRBV7-9
CASSLARDRDFDYGYTF
>TRBJ2-1|TRBV11-3
CASSPHMVTSYNEQFF
>TRBJ2-2|TRBV11-3
CASSPRTGGTGELFF
>TRBJ2-5|TRBV4-1
CASSLNFKETQYF
>TRBJ1-2|TRBV5-5
CASSLGQGAVGYTF
>TRBJ2-7|TRBV15
CATSRDADTSGRLSYEQYF
>TRBJ1-5|TRBV28
CASSLAGGSNQPQHF
>TRBJ1-2|TRBV2
CAGAGPRDGYTF
>TRBJ2-1|TRBV7-6
CASSLLMTSGSYNEQFF
>TRBJ1-2|TRBV27
CASSLSNRRDYGYTF
>TRBJ2-7|TRBV27
CASSPPSGTSLHEQYF
>TRBJ2-1|TRBV6-5
CASSPKLALNEQFF
>TRBJ2-3|TRBV9
CASSALAAYTDTQYF